Each of the 7 T cell receptor beta chains below was sequenced from the same sample in a study of T cells in Graves' hyperthyroidism and ophthalmopathy. Amplification yielded TCR beta CDR3 regions, with RNA transcripts as the source. Researchers ran a first-round RT-PCR on the TCR CDR3 using the HTBI primer set. TCRdb independently ran MiXCR on the multiplex PCR reads; one entry per CDR3 protein. Of around 350,000 distinct CDR3 sequences in the sample, 15% to 19% were seen once. Sequencing was performed on blood. These receptors were obtained from a woman aged 18-29 years with Graves' hyperthyroidism that later progressed to Graves' ophthalmopathy.

The V and J genes are TRBV10-3 and TRBJ1-3; TRBD1 is a possible D gene (5 bases). CDR1 and CDR2 (germline): ENHRY, SYGVKD. Trimming took 6 bases from V and 0 from J, leaving 6 bases between them. This CDR3 is 13 amino acids long. The CDR3 nucleotides read TGTGCCATCAGGACAGCCTCTGGAAACACCATATATTTT. This translates into CAIRTASGNTIYF.

In this sample, this clonotype turned up a few times. CDR3 region: CASSQDVWLQTVDPPNYNEQFF. The CDR3, as DNA: TGCGCCAGCAGCCAAGACGTTTGGTTACAAACGGTCGACCCCCCGAACTACAATGAGCAGTTCTTC. The chain is built from TRBV4-1 and TRBJ2-1; no clear D gene. The CDR3 runs to 22 residues. Deletions cut 0 bases from V and 3 bases from J, with 30 bases between. CDR1 and CDR2 (germline): MGHRA, YSYEKL.

V and J are TRBV7-3 and TRBJ2-7, with unresolved D. Germline assignment: CDR1 SGHTA and CDR2 FQGTGA. CDR3 length: 13 residues. Trimming pared 4 bases from V and 6 bases from J, leaving 13 bases between. The CDR3 coding sequence is TGTGCCAGCAGCTCCAATTCTCGAGGCGAGCAGTACTTC. As protein: CASSSNSRGEQYF. The full variable domain, with the rest looked up from reference TRBV7-3 and TRBJ2-7, is GAGVSQTPSNKVTEKGKYVELRCDPISGHTALYWYRQSLGQGPEFLIYFQGTGAADDSGLPNDRFFAVRPEGSVSTLKIQRTERGDSAVYLCASSSNSRGEQYFGPGTRLTVT.

This clonotype occurred a few times. This chain joins TRBV28 and TRBJ1-3; D remains ambiguous. V shed 3 bases and J shed 0 bases, with 15 bases lying between them. This CDR3 has 17 amino acids. The V gene's germline CDR1 is MDHEN and CDR2 SYDVKM. The CDR3 coding sequence is TGTGCCAGCAGTTTGCTCGCCGGGGTGTCCTCTGGAAACACCATATATTTT. Protein product: CASSLLAGVSSGNTIYF.

The rearrangement joins TRBV4-1 to TRBJ2-1, with D unresolved. Germline CDR1 and CDR2: MGHRA and YSYEKL. CDR3 length: 14 residues. V lost 8 bases to trimming and J lost 0 bases, with 11 bases between them. DNA for the CDR3: TGCGCCAGCCGTACCCCAGGCTCCTACAATGAGCAGTTCTTC. This gives the protein CASRTPGSYNEQFF.

Remarks on this clonotype: A single base separates this from a much larger clone, so it may be a read error. The genes are TRBV6-1 and TRBJ2-1; TRBD1 might be the D (6 bases). The germline CDR1 and CDR2 sequences are MNHNS and SASEGT. This CDR3 has 16 amino acids. V lost 1 base and J 2 bases, leaving 12 bases between the germline ends. The chain's CDR3 is CASSEGTEGPYNEQFF. DNA of the CDR3: TGTGCCAGCAGTGAAGGGACAGAGGGCCCCTACAATGAGCAGTTCTTC.

This chain joins TRBV12-3 or TRBV12-4 and TRBJ2-1; 9 bases line up with TRBD1. V dropped 6 bases and J dropped 3; count of bases not matched to a gene: 6. The CDR3 loop spans 15 amino acids. The CDR3 spells CASRLRTGDYNEQFF. CDR3 in DNA: TGTGCCAGCAGACTAAGGACAGGGGACTACAATGAGCAGTTCTTC.